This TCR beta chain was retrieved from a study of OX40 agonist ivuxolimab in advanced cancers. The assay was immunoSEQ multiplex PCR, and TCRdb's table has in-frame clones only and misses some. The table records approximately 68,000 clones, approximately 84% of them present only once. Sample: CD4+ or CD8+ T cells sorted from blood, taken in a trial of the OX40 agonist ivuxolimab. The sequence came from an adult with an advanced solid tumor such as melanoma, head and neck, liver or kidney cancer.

The chain's CDR3 is CASSFSHNSYEQYF. DNA of the CDR3: TGTGCCAGCAGTTTTAGTCACAACTCCTACGAGCAGTACTTC. This chain uses TRBV27 with TRBJ2-7; the D is unclear. This CDR3 is 14 amino acids long. Germline lookup yields CDR1 MNHEY and CDR2 SMNVEV (reference sequence). Trimming pared 3 bases from V and 0 bases from J, leaving 9 bases between.